Shown below are 18 T cell receptor beta chains from a single sample sequenced in a study of T cell responses to AZD1222 COVID-19 vaccine. The protocol was immunoSEQ multiplex PCR, while the TCRdb copy is restricted to in-frame clones and leaves out a portion. The sample gives approximately 150,000 clones, under 95% of which show up once; around 5% is in the top ten. This material consisted of peripheral blood, taken on day 0 of AZD1222 vaccination. All receptors derive from an adult in good health.

V usage is TRBV10-1 and J usage is TRBJ2-7; 8 nucleotides align to TRBD1. CDR3 length equals 15 residues. Losses at the gene ends were 0 bases for V and 3 bases for J; bases not matched to a gene: 4. The V gene's germline CDR1 is WNHNN and CDR2 SYGVQD (reference sequence). The CDR3 DNA reads TGCGCCAGCAGTGAGTCGAGGGGACAGGACTACGAGCAGTACTTC. It specifies CASSESRGQDYEQYF.

This chain joins TRBV12-3 or TRBV12-4 and TRBJ1-3; D remains unclear. Between the trimmed V and J ends, which lost 3 bases and 13 bases, there was a span of 7 bases. This CDR3 is 10 amino acids long. The chain's CDR3 is CASSLGPIYF. DNA of the CDR3: TGTGCCAGCAGTTTGGGCCCAATATATTTT.

This chain uses TRBV2 with TRBJ1-2; D possibly corresponds to TRBD1 (5 bases). V gave up 5 bases and J gave up 5 bases, with 15 bases separating them. CDR1 SNHLY and CDR2 FYNNEI come from the germline V gene. The CDR3 spans 14 residues. CDR3 coding DNA: TGTGCCAGCAGTAGCACAACCGGGGGATATGGCTACACCTTC. Translating gives CASSSTTGGYGYTF.

The chain has TRBV3-1 (or the pseudogene TRBV3-2) and TRBJ2-2; the D is unclear. Germline V lookup: CDR1 LGHDT, CDR2 YNNKEL (reference sequence). V dropped 2 bases and J dropped 6 bases, with 7 bases sitting between them. The CDR3 consists of 13 residues. CDR3 in DNA: TGTGCCAGCAGCCAAAGAAGGTCCGGGGAGCTGTTTTTT. Translation: CASSQRRSGELFF.

The chain carries TRBV7-9 and TRBJ2-7, with D possibly being TRBD1 (5 bases). Germline V gene data show CDR1 as SEHNR and CDR2 as FQNEAQ (reference sequence). V lost 2 bases and J lost 1, with 6 bases in between. CDR3 length: 13 residues. The CDR3 region is CASSLRQSYEQYF. In nucleotides, the CDR3 is TGTGCCAGCAGCTTACGACAGTCCTACGAGCAGTACTTC.

The rearrangement links TRBV19 to TRBJ1-6; D is ambiguous. Germline CDR1 LNHDA, CDR2 SQIVND (reference sequence). The CDR3 is 17 amino acids. The germline V and J ends were trimmed by 2 bases and 7 bases, with 18 bases remaining between them. CDR3 DNA: TGTGCCAGTAGTATATCCCATTTGAGGACGTCAAATTCACCCCTCCACTTT. This encodes CASSISHLRTSNSPLHF.

The chain employs TRBV7-2 and TRBJ2-3; 10 nucleotides match TRBD2. V gave up 2 bases and J gave up 8 bases; unmatched junction bases: 7. This CDR3 is built from 15 residues. The germline CDR1 and CDR2 sequences are SGHTA and FQGNSA. The CDR3 spells CASSLLAGDAATQYF. DNA for the CDR3: TGTGCCAGCAGCTTACTAGCGGGGGATGCGGCTACGCAGTATTTT.

The chain recombines TRBV29-1 with TRBJ2-3; D gene unclear. Trimming took 4 bases from V and 6 from J, leaving 5 bases between them. Germline CDR1 and CDR2: SQVTM and ANQGSEA. This CDR3 is built from 10 residues. As DNA, the CDR3 is TGCAGCGTTGTCGGCGATACGCAGTATTTT. Residues: CSVVGDTQYF.

The chain is built from TRBV5-1 and TRBJ1-1; the D is unclear. V lost 1 base, J lost 5 bases, and 6 bases lay in between. The CDR3 has 12 amino acids. Germline V gives CDR1 SGHRS, CDR2 YFSETQ. CDR3 sequence reads: CASSLKGTEAFF. CDR3 coding DNA: TGCGCCAGCAGCTTGAAGGGTACTGAAGCTTTCTTT.

The chain combines TRBV7-2 with TRBJ1-2, with 7 bases aligning to TRBD1. The CDR3 is 17 amino acids. Trimming at V came to 1 base and at J to 3 bases, leaving 11 bases not matched to a gene. Germline V gene data show CDR1 as SGHTA and CDR2 as FQGNSA. CDR3 in DNA: TGTGCCAGCAGCTTAGAAGGTACGACAGGGAGCCACTATGGCTACACCTTC. Translating gives CASSLEGTTGSHYGYTF.

The chain joins TRBV27 to TRBJ1-1; tentatively, D is TRBD1 (6 bases). CDR3 length: 21 amino acids. Germline V gives CDR1 MNHEY, CDR2 SMNVEV (reference sequence). V dropped 4 bases and J dropped 0 bases, with 30 bases sitting between them. CDR3 region: CASSSNVPHRARDKMNTEAFF. The CDR3, as DNA: TGTGCCAGCAGTTCCAATGTCCCTCACAGGGCACGAGATAAAATGAACACTGAAGCTTTCTTT.

The chain combines TRBV5-1 with TRBJ2-5, with 7 bases aligning to TRBD1. Germline V gene sequence: CDR1 SGHRS, CDR2 YFSETQ. The CDR3 consists of 16 residues. The J segment lost 5 bases and the V segment lost 0 bases, leaving 10 bases of the junction unmatched. CDR3 nucleotide sequence: TGCGCCAGCAGCTTGGGTCCGAACAGGGGTCAGGAGACCCAGTACTTC. Protein sequence: CASSLGPNRGQETQYF.

The chain recombines TRBV2 with TRBJ2-1; the D is unclear. The CDR3 is 14 residues long. V lost 6 bases and J 4 bases, leaving 13 bases between the germline ends. Germline-derived CDR1 and CDR2 are SNHLY and FYNNEI. The CDR3 region is CASRRGLGYNEQFF. CDR3 nucleotides: TGTGCCAGCAGGCGAGGTCTCGGATACAATGAGCAGTTCTTC.

The V call is TRBV5-6, the J call TRBJ1-2; 9 nucleotides agree with TRBD1. The CDR3 loop spans 16 amino acids. The germline V gene encodes CDR1 SGHDT and CDR2 YYEEEE. V was pared by 2 bases and J by 7 bases, with 12 bases of the junction left unmatched. In nucleotides, the CDR3 is TGTGCCAGCAGCTTCGGGACAGGGTCGGGCGGACTTGGCTACACCTTC. It encodes CASSFGTGSGGLGYTF.

V is TRBV9 and J is TRBJ2-3; the D is unclear. The CDR3 runs 14 residues. Looked up from germline, CDR1 is SGDLS and CDR2 is YYNGEE. The V and J ends lost 4 bases and 7 bases respectively, with 16 bases between them. CDR3 DNA: TGTGCCAGCAGCACTCTCACCGGAGAAAATACGCAGTATTTT. This sequence encodes CASSTLTGENTQYF.

The chain is built from TRBV5-1 and TRBJ1-1; 9 bases agree with TRBD1. V shed 4 bases, J shed 7 bases, and the junction held 2 bases outside the gene matches. The CDR3 has 12 amino acids. Germline V CDR1 and CDR2: SGHRS, YFSETQ. DNA for the CDR3: TGCGCCAGCAGCGCGGGACAGGGTGAAGCTTTCTTT. This encodes CASSAGQGEAFF.

The gene calls are TRBV2 and TRBJ1-1; D gene unclear. CDR1 and CDR2 (germline): SNHLY, FYNNEI. Trimming removed 8 bases from V and 0 bases from J, with 13 bases in between. The CDR3 covers 14 residues. CDR3 sequence: CASRRESMNTEAFF. For the CDR3, the DNA is TGTGCCAGCCGAAGGGAGAGCATGAACACTGAAGCTTTCTTT.

The chain carries TRBV15 and TRBJ1-1; unclear D gene. This CDR3 is built from 14 residues. The germline CDR1 and CDR2 sequences are LNHNV and YYDKDF (reference sequence). Trimming shortened V by 1 base and J by 2 bases, and 8 bases separated the two germline ends. The CDR3 loop reads CATSRGEGNTEAFF. CDR3 sequence (DNA): TGTGCCACCAGCAGAGGAGAGGGAAACACTGAAGCTTTCTTT.